A single sample gave rise to the 9 T cell receptor beta chains below, sequenced in a study of T cell changes during pregnancy in multiple sclerosis (dated by TCRdb to between 2017 and 2020). To prepare the library, the immunoSEQ multiplex PCR assay was applied. The immuneACCESS repertoire file appears here via TCRdb, limited to in-frame rearrangements. These files lack a portion of the clones; in checked studies, under half of the deficit traces to unresolved V genes, and the cause of the others is not known. In this sample the table shows tens of thousands of clones, about 91% of which occur a single time. Jointly, the top ten make up under 2% of the sample. Sequences were derived from peripheral blood, sampled in the first trimester of pregnancy. The receptors derive from a female donor in good health, enrolled as a control in a pregnancy study.

The chain uses TRBV7-9 and TRBJ1-6, with D hard to call. Trimming stripped 4 bases from V and 7 bases from J, with 11 bases between. Germline lookup yields CDR1 SEHNR and CDR2 FQNEAQ (reference sequence). The CDR3 length is 14 residues. CDR3: CASSYLAGNSPLHF. Here the CDR3 DNA reads TGTGCCAGCAGCTACCTCGCGGGAAATTCACCCCTCCACTTT.

J is TRBJ2-7 and V is TRBV7-2; D is ambiguous. With 4 bases removed from V and 0 bases from J, the gap between germline ends came to 4 bases. This CDR3 is built from 12 residues. CDR1 is SGHTA and CDR2 is FQGNSA in the germline V gene. CDR3 loop: CASSSSSYEQYF. The CDR3 DNA is TGTGCCAGCAGCTCGAGCTCCTACGAGCAGTACTTC.

This clone was seen once. The chain joins TRBV5-4 to TRBJ1-1; D remains unclear. The CDR3 loop spans 15 amino acids. V was cut by 4 bases and J by 4 bases, with 17 bases left in between. Germline values: CDR1 SGHNT, CDR2 YYREEE (reference sequence). The CDR3 DNA follows: TGTGCCAGCAGCCAAAGTCCCTTAATGAGCACTGAAGCTTTCTTT. This codes for CASSQSPLMSTEAFF. The full variable domain, rest sourced from reference TRBV5-4 and TRBJ1-1, is ETGVTQSPTHLIKTRGQQVTLRCSSQSGHNTVSWYQQALGQGPQFIFQYYREEENGRGNFPPRFSGLQFPNYSSELNVNALELDDSALYLCASSQSPLMSTEAFFGQGTRLTVV.

The gene calls are TRBV27 and TRBJ2-5; 13 bases are shared with TRBD2. The germline CDR1 and CDR2 sequences are MNHEY and SMNVEV (reference sequence). This CDR3 contains 14 residues. Trimming took 11 bases from V and 12 from J; bases not matched to a gene: 15. CDR3 residues: CASQGLAGAKGKYF. CDR3 coding DNA: TGTGCCTCACAAGGACTAGCGGGGGCCAAGGGGAAGTACTTC.

The chain recombines TRBV7-2 with TRBJ2-7; TRBD1 is a possible D gene (6 bases). This CDR3 has 14 amino acids. V lost 4 bases and J 0 bases, leaving 10 bases between the germline ends. Per the germline V gene, CDR1 is SGHTA and CDR2 is FQGNSA. The CDR3 reads CASSSDRFSYEQYF. CDR3 in DNA: TGTGCCAGCAGCTCTGACAGGTTCTCCTACGAGCAGTACTTC.

The chain combines TRBV9 with TRBJ2-3, with a possible D match to TRBD2 (6 bases). The CDR3 extends over 14 amino acids. V was pared by 4 bases and J by 0 bases, with 9 bases between. Germline V CDR1 and CDR2: SGDLS, YYNGEE. The chain's CDR3 is CASSPSVSTDTQYF. CDR3 sequence (DNA): TGTGCCAGCAGCCCTAGCGTAAGCACAGATACGCAGTATTTT.

The rearrangement uses TRBV11-1 and TRBJ1-1; 7 bases map to TRBD1. CDR1 and CDR2 from the germline V gene are SGHAT and FQDESV (reference sequence). V shed 5 bases and J 8 bases; nucleotides not matched to a gene: 8. The CDR3 sequence is 13 residues long. The CDR3 coding sequence is TGTGCCAGCAGCCCGGCGGGACAGTTGGAAGCTTTCTTT. It specifies CASSPAGQLEAFF.

This chain connects TRBV7-3 to TRBJ2-1; D might be TRBD2 (6 bases). Trimming removed 7 bases at V and 2 bases at J, with 15 bases between. CDR1 is SGHTA and CDR2 is FQGTGA in the germline V gene. The CDR3 is 15 residues long. CDR3 sequence (DNA): TGTGCCAGCACCCCTTCGGGGGTACCCTACAATGAGCAGTTCTTC. It encodes CASTPSGVPYNEQFF.

V gene TRBV6-1 combines with J gene TRBJ2-7, with TRBD1 as a possible D gene (5 bases). The germline CDR1 and CDR2 sequences are MNHNS and SASEGT. This CDR3 is 14 amino acids long. V dropped 4 bases and J dropped 3 bases, with 13 bases sitting between them. The CDR3 region has the DNA TGTGCCAGCAGTGGGACAAACCTTGGCTACGAGCAGTACTTC. It is translated as CASSGTNLGYEQYF.